What follows are 15 T cell receptor beta chains derived from one specimen sequenced in a study of OX40 agonist ivuxolimab in advanced cancers. The table came from immunoSEQ multiplex PCR; TCRdb's copy has only in-frame clones and leaves some out. Of some 140,000 clones in the sample, more than 85% are singletons; the top ten hold more than 1%. Sequencing used CD4+ or CD8+ T cells sorted from blood, obtained in a trial of the OX40 agonist ivuxolimab. The source of these receptors is an adult with an advanced solid tumor such as melanoma, head and neck, liver or kidney cancer.

The sample holds one count of this clone. V and J are TRBV4-3 and TRBJ2-7; D unresolved. V was shortened by 0 bases and J by 10 bases, with 13 bases between the two germline ends. Germline V gene sequence: CDR1 LGHNA, CDR2 YSLEER. The CDR3 has 13 residues. The CDR3 DNA is TGCGCCAGCAGCCAAGATCGGTATCACCCCCAGTACTTC. Translating it yields CASSQDRYHPQYF.

V usage is TRBV10-3 and J usage is TRBJ2-7, with 9 positions matching TRBD2. CDR1 ENHRY and CDR2 SYGVKD come from the germline V gene. V shed 9 bases, J shed 2 bases, and the junction held 8 bases outside the gene matches. This CDR3 spans 14 amino acids. The CDR3 loop is CAISGTSRAYEQYF. CDR3 DNA sequence: TGTGCCATTTCCGGGACTAGCAGAGCCTACGAGCAGTACTTC.

This clone was counted a single time. The chain joins TRBV6-5 to TRBJ1-6; TRBD1 might be the D (5 bases). V lost 6 bases, J lost 9 bases, and 15 bases lay in between. Per germline, CDR1 MNHEY and CDR2 SVGAGI. This CDR3 contains 14 residues. CDR3 in amino acids: CASSVQEARSPLHF. CDR3 sequence (DNA): TGTGCCAGCAGCGTACAGGAGGCGCGTTCACCCCTCCACTTT.

The chain recombines TRBV7-2 with TRBJ1-1; tentative D call: TRBD1 (6 bases). Trimming removed 5 bases at V and 0 bases at J, with 13 bases between. CDR1 is SGHTA and CDR2 is FQGNSA in the germline V gene. The CDR3 is 15 residues long. The CDR3 reads CASSLAGTMNTEAFF. CDR3 coding DNA: TGTGCCAGCAGCCTGGCCGGGACAATGAACACTGAAGCTTTCTTT.

J is TRBJ2-3 and V is TRBV30; possibly TRBD2 for D (6 bases). The CDR3 totals 13 residues. V lost 3 bases to trimming and J lost 5 bases, with 12 bases between them. Germline V gene lookup returns CDR1 GTSNPN and CDR2 SVGIG (reference sequence). The CDR3: CAWRGLGRDTQYF. For the CDR3, the DNA is TGTGCCTGGAGGGGACTCGGAAGAGATACGCAGTATTTT.

This clone was picked up one time. The gene calls are TRBV4-2 and TRBJ1-3, with no clear D. The CDR3 extends over 17 amino acids. Trimming shortened V by 0 bases and J by 0 bases, and 12 bases separated the two germline ends. The germline V gene has CDR1 LGHNA and CDR2 YNFKEQ. The CDR3 loop is CASSQDQELSSGNTIYF. The CDR3 nucleotides read TGTGCCAGCAGCCAAGATCAGGAGCTGAGCTCTGGAAACACCATATATTTT.

The gene calls are TRBV10-1 and TRBJ1-4, with 10 bases lining up with TRBD1. After removal of 2 bases from V and 7 bases from J, the junction contained 7 bases not matched to a gene. The CDR3 length is 16 residues. Germline V CDR1 and CDR2: WNHNN, SYGVQD (reference sequence). As DNA, the CDR3 is TGCGCCAGCAGTGAGGGCCGACAGGGGGCCCGTGAAAAACTGTTTTTT. This encodes CASSEGRQGAREKLFF.

The chain links TRBV27 to TRBJ2-3; 9 bases are a match to TRBD2. V trimming: 6 bases; J trimming: 1 base; junction bases outside the gene matches: 5. Germline V gene data show CDR1 as MNHEY and CDR2 as SMNVEV (reference sequence). The CDR3 has 15 amino acids. This CDR3 is CASSKREARTDTQYF. The CDR3 DNA reads TGTGCCAGCAGCAAGCGGGAGGCCCGCACAGATACGCAGTATTTT.

The chain couples TRBV7-3 to TRBJ2-1, with TRBD2 identical over 10 bases. Germline CDR1 reads SGHTA; CDR2 reads FQGTGA. CDR3 length: 15 amino acids. The ends lost 4 bases at V and 8 bases at J; junction bases unmatched: 8. As DNA, the CDR3 is TGTGCCAGCAGCTCCTCTAGCGGGAGTACGGATGAGCAGTTCTTC. Translation: CASSSSSGSTDEQFF.

The CDR3 DNA sequence: TGTGCCAGCACCCCCGGCCGGGCCTCTGGAAACACCATATATTTT. Translating it yields CASTPGRASGNTIYF. This sequence joins TRBV7-8 and TRBJ1-3, with D hard to call. Trimming cost V 7 bases and J 0 bases, with 13 bases left between them. Germline loops: CDR1 SGHVS, CDR2 FQNEAQ. The CDR3 spans 15 residues.

This clone appeared a single time. V is TRBV7-2 and J is TRBJ2-7; 9 bases align to TRBD2. V dropped 9 bases and J dropped 4; count of bases not matched to a gene: 4. CDR1 is SGHTA and CDR2 is FQGNSA in the germline V gene. The CDR3 is made up of 12 amino acids. DNA for the CDR3: TGTGCCAGTAGGCGGGAGGGTTACGAGCAGTACTTC. Protein: CASRREGYEQYF.

The CDR3 loop is CASSPGNPEQYF. The CDR3 DNA reads as TGTGCCAGCAGCCCAGGAAATCCCGAGCAGTACTTC. The chain has TRBV5-4 and TRBJ2-7; D gene ambiguous. Looked up from germline, CDR1 is SGHNT and CDR2 is YYREEE (reference sequence). This CDR3 is 12 amino acids long. V lost 4 bases and J 6 bases, leaving 11 bases between the germline ends.

The J gene is TRBJ2-1, the V gene TRBV6-6, with D perhaps given as TRBD1 or TRBD2 (7 bases each). The CDR3 consists of 14 residues. The germline CDR1 and CDR2 sequences are MNHNY and SVGAGI (reference sequence). V lost 6 bases, J lost 6 bases, and 15 bases lay in between. CDR3 DNA sequence: TGTGCCAGCAGCCTCCAGGGGGGGATCAATGAGCAGTTCTTC. It codes for CASSLQGGINEQFF.

J is TRBJ2-7 and V is TRBV5-5, with TRBD1 as a possible D gene (5 bases). This CDR3 has 14 amino acids. V was cut by 0 bases and J by 7 bases, with 14 bases left in between. Per germline, CDR1 SGHKS and CDR2 YYEKEE (reference sequence). The CDR3 coding sequence is TGTGCCAGCAGCTTGGATCAGGGCAGGCTGGAGCAGTACTTC. This gives the protein CASSLDQGRLEQYF.

The chain recombines TRBV11-2 with TRBJ1-3; 10 positions agree with TRBD1. The CDR3 is made up of 16 amino acids. The ends lost 5 bases at V and 0 bases at J; junction bases unmatched: 4. The germline V gene has CDR1 SGHAT and CDR2 FQNNGV. The CDR3 DNA follows: TGTGCCAGCAGCCTTGGACAGGGGGGCTCTGGAAACACCATATATTTT. Protein: CASSLGQGGSGNTIYF.